This TCR beta chain was retrieved from a study of cytomegalovirus exposure and HLA in healthy donors. General study findings and limits: V- and J-gene trimming of TCR beta was linked (in a later analysis) to a missense DCLRE1C variant.

The V gene lost 0 bases and the J gene lost 5 bases, with 16 bases spanning the gap. CDR3 size: 16 residues. Germline-derived CDR1 and CDR2 are WSHSY and SAAADI. Use of 60 Vbeta and 13 Jbeta primers characterized the PCR. Clones were read by immunoSEQ multiplex PCR, and TCRdb kept only the in-frame ones, dropping some. This table has about 120,000 clones, about 86% appearing once. Concerning this clone itself: Antigen specificity is unknown.

The TCR sequence derives from a middle-aged woman in good health and CMV-seronegative. The sequenced sample was PBMCs. The chain carries TRBV10-2 and TRBJ1-1; TRBD1 is a possible D gene (5 bases). The CDR3 nucleotides read TGCGCCAGCAGTGAGTCCTTTCCGGGGGGACGGACTGAAGCTTTCTTT. Encoded protein: CASSESFPGGRTEAFF.